These 24 T cell receptor beta chains originate from one sample sequenced in a study of shared clonotypes between healthy human individuals. Repertoires were generated with immunoSEQ multiplex PCR, while TCRdb's copy carries only in-frame clones and drops some. The sample has just over 2,000,000 clones; 85% to 95% are singletons. CD45RO-negative CD8 cells positively selected for CCR7 made up the naive population, which excluded terminally differentiated effector memory CD45RA+ cells. Sequenced material: naive CD8+ T cells sorted from blood. Receptors originate from a man aged 18 to 30 in good health.

This chain joins TRBV4-1 and TRBJ2-5; 7 nucleotides agree with TRBD1. The germline CDR1 and CDR2 sequences are MGHRA and YSYEKL. This CDR3 spans 13 amino acids. Trimming cost V 6 bases and J 7 bases; bases outside gene matches: 8. This CDR3 is CASRPTGKGTQYF. In nucleotides, the CDR3 is TGCGCCAGCAGGCCGACAGGGAAGGGGACCCAGTACTTC.

This chain joins TRBV4-2 and TRBJ2-3; 8 bases fit TRBD2. Trimming cost V 1 base and J 4 bases; bases outside gene matches: 7. The germline V gene encodes CDR1 LGHNA and CDR2 YNFKEQ. The CDR3 sequence is 16 residues long. CDR3 region: CASSQALGGASDTQYF. The CDR3 DNA is TGTGCCAGCAGCCAAGCCCTCGGGGGGGCCTCAGATACGCAGTATTTT.

This clone was picked up one time. This rearrangement joins TRBV4-3 to TRBJ2-7; D call uncertain. The CDR3 is 19 amino acids. Germline CDR1 and CDR2: LGHNA and YSLEER. V was clipped by 0 bases and J by 5 bases, with 26 bases between them. CDR3 DNA sequence: TGCGCCAGCAGCCAAGATCTTGTAGGGTTCGCGGACGGCTCTGACGAGCAGTACTTC. It yields the protein CASSQDLVGFADGSDEQYF.

This clone has a handful of counts. The germline gene is not matched at one end of the junction; a read error may be the cause. The rearrangement uses TRBV7-7 and TRBJ2-1, with 9 bases fitting TRBD2. Germline V gene sequence: CDR1 SSHAT, CDR2 FNYEAQ (reference sequence). The CDR3 length is 15 residues. CDR3 in amino acids: CASSETSGPNNEQFF. As DNA, the CDR3 is TGTGCTAGCAGCGAGACTAGCGGACCCAACAATGAGCAGTTCTTC.

The chain uses TRBV14 and TRBJ1-2; the D is unclear. The V gene's germline CDR1 is SGHDN and CDR2 FVKESK. This CDR3 has 14 amino acids. V was cut by 2 bases and J by 2 bases, with 9 bases left in between. CDR3 sequence (DNA): TGTGCCAGCAGCCAAATGGCAGCCAACTATGGCTACACCTTC. Its protein product is CASSQMAANYGYTF.

Note on this clone: At the DNA level, this CDR3 is encoded by other sequences in the same sample as well. The chain employs TRBV6-5 and TRBJ2-7, with 9 bases aligning to TRBD1. The CDR3 is 14 residues long. The V segment lost 5 bases and the J segment 4 bases; nucleotides outside the gene matches: 6. Germline V CDR1 and CDR2: MNHEY, SVGAGI. In nucleotides, the CDR3 is TGTGCCAGCAGTCCCGGACAGGGGTTGTACGAGCAGTACTTC. It yields the protein CASSPGQGLYEQYF.

The gene calls are TRBV14 and TRBJ1-1; unclear D gene. The CDR3 loop spans 15 amino acids. V was cut by 1 base and J by 5 bases, with 14 bases left in between. Germline values: CDR1 SGHDN, CDR2 FVKESK. CDR3 residues: CASSQAVGSGTEAFF. The DNA of the CDR3 is TGTGCCAGCAGCCAAGCAGTGGGATCGGGGACTGAAGCTTTCTTT.

The chain employs TRBV9 and TRBJ2-1; 8 bases line up with TRBD2. Germline V gene sequence: CDR1 SGDLS, CDR2 YYNGEE. CDR3 size: 15 residues. Germline trimming cut 2 bases from V and 8 bases from J; bases unmatched to any gene: 9. The CDR3 sequence: CASSVEAGVGDEQFF. CDR3 DNA: TGTGCCAGCAGCGTCGAAGCGGGAGTGGGGGATGAGCAGTTCTTC.

This sequence joins TRBV19 and TRBJ2-3; D uncertain. V was shortened by 4 bases and J by 2 bases, with 10 bases between the two germline ends. Germline V gene lookup returns CDR1 LNHDA and CDR2 SQIVND (reference sequence). The CDR3 extends over 14 amino acids. The CDR3 protein is CASSSPWTTDTQYF. The CDR3 bases are TGTGCCAGTAGTAGCCCCTGGACCACAGATACGCAGTATTTT.

The chain couples TRBV5-1 to TRBJ2-1; perhaps TRBD2 as D (6 bases). Trimming pared 0 bases from V and 8 bases from J, leaving 15 bases between. The CDR3 has 15 residues. Germline values: CDR1 SGHRS, CDR2 YFSETQ. The chain's CDR3 is CASSLVASATDEQFF. In DNA form, the CDR3 reads TGCGCCAGCAGCTTGGTGGCTAGCGCTACGGATGAGCAGTTCTTC.

This chain uses TRBV2 with TRBJ2-3, with D unclear. V was clipped by 8 bases and J by 0 bases, with 9 bases between them. This CDR3 has 13 amino acids. Germline assignment: CDR1 SNHLY and CDR2 FYNNEI. The CDR3 nucleotides are TGTGCCAGCGACCGTAGAAGCACAGATACGCAGTATTTT. This translates into CASDRRSTDTQYF.

The chain employs TRBV5-1 and TRBJ2-2; 7 bases fit TRBD2. The CDR3 is 17 residues long. V gave up 3 bases and J gave up 5 bases; unmatched junction bases: 13. Germline V gene data show CDR1 as SGHRS and CDR2 as YFSETQ. The CDR3 DNA is TGCGCCAGCAGCTCCCCCGCCAGACTAGCTTTGACCGGGGAGCTGTTTTTT. It codes for CASSSPARLALTGELFF.

The V call is TRBV28, the J call TRBJ2-2, with 7 bases matching TRBD1. CDR3 length: 15 residues. V shed 3 bases, J shed 2 bases, and the junction held 3 bases outside the gene matches. Germline loops: CDR1 MDHEN, CDR2 SYDVKM. This chain's CDR3 is CASSFYRGNTGELFF. DNA of the CDR3: TGTGCCAGCAGTTTTTACAGGGGAAACACCGGGGAGCTGTTTTTT.

The CDR3 sequence is CAWDRATYNEQFF. The CDR3 nucleotides read TGTGCCTGGGACAGGGCAACCTACAATGAGCAGTTCTTC. This chain joins TRBV30 and TRBJ2-1; 7 nucleotides align to TRBD1. Germline CDR1 reads GTSNPN; CDR2 reads SVGIG (reference sequence). Trimming removed 5 bases from V and 2 bases from J; junction bases left unmatched: 3. There are 13 residues in the CDR3.

The CDR3 loop reads CASSQGQDGSYEQYF. The CDR3 coding sequence is TGCGCCAGCAGCCAAGGACAGGACGGATCCTACGAGCAGTACTTC. V gene TRBV4-1 combines with J gene TRBJ2-7, with D tentatively TRBD1 (6 bases). The CDR3 has 15 residues. V was shortened by 1 base and J by 1 base, with 11 bases between the two germline ends. CDR1 and CDR2 from the germline V gene are MGHRA and YSYEKL.

This clone was seen only once. This chain links TRBV10-2 with TRBJ2-5, with a weak D call TRBD2 (7 bases). This CDR3 comprises 15 residues. Trimming took 4 bases from V and 5 from J, leaving 17 bases between them. CDR1 and CDR2 (germline): WSHSY, SAAADI. The CDR3 DNA reads as TGCGCCAGCAGTGCAGGACTAGGGGGGCTGGAGACCCAGTACTTC. Its translation: CASSAGLGGLETQYF.

The CDR3 DNA reads as TGTGCCAGGGTCGAGGGGACAGGGGATATTTTTCGGTACGAGCAGTACTTC. It yields the protein CARVEGTGDIFRYEQYF. The chain carries TRBV6-4 and TRBJ2-7; TRBD1 matches at 10 bases. This CDR3 comprises 17 residues. V was pared by 9 bases and J by 4 bases, with 18 bases of the junction left unmatched. Germline assignment: CDR1 MRHNA and CDR2 SNTAGT.

As concerns this clone: Other DNA sequences from this sample encode an identical CDR3 as well. The chain couples TRBV27 to TRBJ2-7, with 8 bases that match TRBD1. Per germline, CDR1 MNHEY and CDR2 SMNVEV (reference sequence). J lost 4 bases, V lost 4 bases, and 3 bases had no gene match. The CDR3 has 13 amino acids. CDR3 amino acids: CASSSDRDYEQYF. CDR3 bases: TGTGCCAGCAGTTCGGACAGGGATTACGAGCAGTACTTC.

V usage is TRBV15 and J usage is TRBJ2-3; TRBD2 agrees at 7 bases. The CDR3 extends over 15 amino acids. CDR1 is LNHNV and CDR2 is YYDKDF in the germline V gene (reference sequence). V shed 0 bases, J shed 6 bases, and the junction held 6 bases outside the gene matches. The CDR3 reads CATSRDRLAWDTQYF. CDR3 bases: TGTGCCACCAGCAGAGATAGACTAGCATGGGATACGCAGTATTTT.

The V gene is TRBV9, the J gene TRBJ2-7; 7 nucleotides match TRBD1. The CDR3 is made up of 14 amino acids. V dropped 0 bases and J dropped 3; count of bases not matched to a gene: 3. Per the germline V gene, CDR1 is SGDLS and CDR2 is YYNGEE. CDR3 region: CASSVGGQNYEQYF. The DNA for the CDR3 is TGTGCCAGCAGCGTAGGGGGACAGAACTACGAGCAGTACTTC.

This sequence joins TRBV10-1 and TRBJ2-7, with D perhaps assigned TRBD1 or TRBD2 (6 bases each). Germline V gene sequence: CDR1 WNHNN, CDR2 SYGVQD (reference sequence). V was trimmed by 8 bases and J by 4 bases, leaving 12 bases between them. The CDR3 loop spans 12 amino acids. The CDR3 here is CASSPGAYEQYF. The CDR3 nucleotides read TGCGCCAGCTCTCCGGGGGCTTACGAGCAGTACTTC.

In DNA form, the CDR3 reads TGTGCCAGCAGTCCCTCGCGAGGGCAAAAGAACACTGAAGCTTTCTTT. Translation gives CASSPSRGQKNTEAFF. V and J are TRBV27 and TRBJ1-1, with unresolved D. Looked up from germline, CDR1 is MNHEY and CDR2 is SMNVEV (reference sequence). Trimming shortened V by 5 bases and J by 1 base, and 17 bases separated the two germline ends. This CDR3 is 16 amino acids long.

This clone appeared once. The chain combines TRBV18 with TRBJ2-3; D not resolved. V lost 3 bases and J 2 bases, leaving 24 bases between the germline ends. Germline values: CDR1 KGHSH, CDR2 LQKENI. CDR3 length equals 19 residues. CDR3 loop: CASSPGIWVDEQITDTQYF. CDR3 nucleotides: TGTGCCAGCTCACCGGGTATTTGGGTTGATGAGCAGATCACAGATACGCAGTATTTT.

The chain couples TRBV10-3 to TRBJ2-7; D may be TRBD2 (5 bases). V gave up 4 bases and J gave up 5 bases, with 21 bases separating them. The germline CDR1 and CDR2 sequences are ENHRY and SYGVKD. CDR3 length: 16 residues. This CDR3 is CAISGGWTGSPDEQYF. CDR3 nucleotides: TGTGCCATCAGTGGGGGATGGACGGGATCCCCTGACGAGCAGTACTTC.